The clone carrying this T cell receptor beta chain was detected many times. The data belong to a study of metastatic and nonmetastatic thyroid tumors. About the study: From malignant and benign thyroid patients, repertoires in blood and in tumor or nodule tissue were compared.

V lost 4 bases, J lost 5 bases, and 5 bases stayed unmatched. The CDR3 has 13 amino acids. CDR1 is SGHRS, CDR2 YFSETQ, per germline. Patients were all untreated before their thyroid surgery. Per the study methods: For papillary thyroid cancer, a distant-metastasis classifier was constructed from CDR3 differences observed across clinicopathological groups. TCRdb re-processed the PCR reads through MiXCR. These V and J calls are TCRdb output, not the study's own analysis. Here the sample spans over 65,000 clones, approximately 12% being singletons. What was sequenced was tumor tissue. The chain has TRBV5-1 and TRBJ1-1; 7 nucleotides match TRBD1. The source is a female donor with papillary thyroid cancer or a benign thyroid nodule (not recorded which). Some clones in this sample may be carry-over from other donors' samples. The DNA of the CDR3 is TGCGCCAGCAGCCCAGGGGGAGTGACTGAAGCTTTCTTT. It encodes CASSPGGVTEAFF.